The 17 T cell receptor beta chains given below trace back to one sample, sequenced in a study of blood T cell repertoires in COVID-19. Assay: immunoSEQ multiplex PCR; the TCRdb copy retains only in-frame clones and omits some. The repertoire includes about 140,000 clones, 84% of them detected once, and 8% sits in the top ten. Sequences were obtained from peripheral blood. Receptors originate from a human donor in a cohort sampled during active COVID-19.

The chain recombines TRBV6-1 with TRBJ2-7, with 11 bases matching TRBD1. Germline V CDR1 and CDR2: MNHNS, SASEGT. This CDR3 has 15 amino acids. J gave up 5 bases and V 0 bases, and 3 bases lay outside the gene matches. DNA for the CDR3: TGTGCCAGCAGTGAAGCGGGGGACAGGGGGGACGAGCAGTACTTC. Residues: CASSEAGDRGDEQYF.

The V call is TRBV1, the J call TRBJ1-2; the table's D call TRBD1 went unverified against the DNA. TRBV1 has pseudogene status. The CDR3 contains 15 residues. DNA for the CDR3: TGCACCAGCAGCCCGGCGGGACAGGGGGCTGTTGGCTACACCTTC. It is translated as CTSSPAGQGAVGYTF.

The chain combines TRBV5-1 with TRBJ2-7; tentative D call: TRBD1 (6 bases). V was clipped by 5 bases and J by 0 bases, with 12 bases between them. CDR1 is SGHRS and CDR2 is YFSETQ in the germline V gene. This CDR3 comprises 14 residues. The CDR3 DNA follows: TGCGCCAGCAGGATCCAGGGGAGCTCCTACGAGCAGTACTTC. This encodes CASRIQGSSYEQYF.

CDR3 loop: CASSLPGHSSGANVLTF. The CDR3 DNA follows: TGTGCCAGCAGTTTGCCCGGACACAGCTCTGGGGCCAACGTCCTGACTTTC. V and J are TRBV28 and TRBJ2-6, with a tentative D call TRBD1 (5 bases). V lost 3 bases and J lost 0, with 12 bases in between. CDR1 MDHEN and CDR2 SYDVKM come from the germline V gene. This CDR3 comprises 17 residues.

V is TRBV29-1 and J is TRBJ1-2; D gene unclear. CDR3 length: 12 amino acids. Germline V gene data show CDR1 as SQVTM and CDR2 as ANQGSEA. V was cut by 6 bases and J by 4 bases, with 12 bases left in between. The CDR3 protein is CSVRRSAYGYTF. CDR3 sequence (DNA): TGCAGCGTCCGGCGGAGTGCCTATGGCTACACCTTC.

The V call is TRBV6-5, the J call TRBJ2-7; TRBD2 matches 7 bases. With V trimmed by 2 bases and J by 0 bases, 4 bases remained unmatched. This CDR3 has 15 amino acids. Germline V gene sequence: CDR1 MNHEY, CDR2 SVGAGI. DNA for the CDR3: TGTGCCAGCAGTTACGGGGGGGTGAACTCCTACGAGCAGTACTTC. It translates to CASSYGGVNSYEQYF.

The V and J genes are TRBV6-5 and TRBJ1-6; no reliable D call. The germline gives CDR1 MNHEY, CDR2 SVGAGI. V gave up 10 bases and J gave up 2 bases, with 12 bases separating them. This CDR3 is 14 amino acids long. The CDR3 here is CATTAIPYNSPLHF. CDR3 sequence (DNA): TGTGCCACCACAGCCATCCCCTATAATTCACCCCTCCACTTT.

This chain connects TRBV21-1 to TRBJ1-1; the table's D call of TRBD1 was not tested on the DNA. TRBV21-1 is marked as a pseudogene. The CDR3 loop spans 15 amino acids. The CDR3 bases are TGTGCCAGCAGCAAAGCCCCAGCAGGGAACACTGAAGCTTTCTTT. Protein product: CASSKAPAGNTEAFF.

V usage is TRBV5-6 and J usage is TRBJ1-2; tentative D call: TRBD1 (5 bases). V lost 1 base, J lost 8 bases, and 9 bases lay in between. This CDR3 is 12 amino acids long. Germline-derived CDR1 and CDR2 are SGHDT and YYEEEE. CDR3 region: CASSLWGEGYTF. For the CDR3, the DNA is TGTGCCAGCAGCTTGTGGGGGGAGGGCTACACCTTC.

The J gene is TRBJ2-7, the V gene TRBV6-1; a possible D gene is TRBD2 (7 bases). This CDR3 region has 15 residues. Trimming removed 1 base at V and 5 bases at J, with 15 bases between. The V gene's germline CDR1 is MNHNS and CDR2 SASEGT. This CDR3 reads CASSEETGGLNEQYF. As DNA, the CDR3 is TGTGCCAGCAGTGAAGAGACGGGGGGCTTGAACGAGCAGTACTTC.

V gene TRBV7-6 combines with J gene TRBJ1-1; no firm D call. V dropped 5 bases and J dropped 5 bases, with 12 bases sitting between them. In germline, CDR1 is SGHVS, CDR2 FNYEAQ. This CDR3 has 13 residues. CDR3 region: CASSPELLTEAFF. CDR3 DNA: TGTGCCAGCAGCCCCGAGTTATTGACTGAAGCTTTCTTT.

The chain links TRBV7-9 to TRBJ1-2; D gene unclear. Germline values: CDR1 SEHNR, CDR2 FQNEAQ (reference sequence). The CDR3 has 15 amino acids. Trimming cost V 1 base and J 5 bases, with 14 bases left between them. CDR3: CASSLGRGEGYGYTF. The CDR3 DNA sequence: TGTGCCAGCAGCTTAGGCCGGGGTGAGGGATATGGCTACACCTTC. The whole variable domain, filled in from reference TRBV7-9 and TRBJ1-2, reads DTGVSQNPRHKITKRGQNVTFRCDPISEHNRLYWYRQTLGQGPEFLTYFQNEAQLEKSRLLSDRFSAERPKGSFSTLEIQRTEQGDSAMYLCASSLGRGEGYGYTFGSGTRLTVV.

The chain combines TRBV5-1 with TRBJ2-1, with D uncertain. The V gene's germline CDR1 is SGHRS and CDR2 YFSETQ. Trimming took 0 bases from V and 8 from J, leaving 15 bases between them. CDR3 length: 15 amino acids. This chain's CDR3 is CASSLAFYEVDEQFF. The CDR3 DNA sequence: TGCGCCAGCAGCTTGGCATTCTACGAGGTCGATGAGCAGTTCTTC.

The V call is TRBV11-1, the J call TRBJ2-6, with D perhaps TRBD1 (6 bases). From germline, CDR1 is SGHAT and CDR2 FQDESV (reference sequence). V was cut by 1 base and J by 8 bases, with 9 bases left in between. This CDR3 is 14 amino acids long. CDR3: CASSLGQGTNVLTF. The DNA of the CDR3 is TGTGCCAGCAGCTTAGGGCAGGGGACCAACGTCCTGACTTTC.

The chain recombines TRBV16 with TRBJ2-7, with D tentatively TRBD1 (5 bases). The CDR3 has 16 residues. Deletions cut 4 bases from V and 0 bases from J, with 16 bases between. Germline CDR1 is KGHSY and CDR2 is FQNENV. The CDR3 loop reads CASSRIPTESSYEQYF. The CDR3 nucleotides are TGTGCCAGCAGCCGAATCCCGACAGAAAGCTCCTACGAGCAGTACTTC.

The chain joins TRBV5-1 to TRBJ2-1; possible D gene TRBD1, 6 bases. CDR3 size: 17 residues. The ends were cut back, 4 bases at V and 0 bases at J, with 17 bases in the middle. CDR1 and CDR2 from the germline V gene are SGHRS and YFSETQ. The CDR3 reads CASSPGPRGSSYNEQFF. DNA for the CDR3: TGCGCCAGCAGCCCGGGCCCGAGGGGGAGCTCCTACAATGAGCAGTTCTTC.

The gene calls are TRBV12-5 and TRBJ1-5; perhaps TRBD1 as D (6 bases). V was clipped by 1 base and J by 3 bases, with 13 bases between them. The CDR3 loop spans 16 amino acids. Germline V gene sequence: CDR1 LGHNT, CDR2 FRNRAP. Written as DNA, the CDR3 is TGTGCTAGTGGTTTGGGTCAGGGGCTCTACAATCAGCCCCAGCATTTT. Its protein product is CASGLGQGLYNQPQHF.